This TCR beta chain stems from a study of Graves' ophthalmopathy and Graves' hyperthyroidism. The study amplified TCR beta CDR3 regions using RNA transcripts. First-round RT-PCR with HTBI primers preceded a second-round multiplex PCR. Via MiXCR, TCRdb re-called the multiplex PCR reads, giving one row per CDR3 protein. Among about 1.1 million distinct CDR3 sequences listed, roughly two fifths were seen once. Germline V gene data show CDR1 as SGHTA and CDR2 as FQGNSA. V lost 1 base and J lost 4, with 19 bases in between. CDR3 length: 17 amino acids. This clonotype has ten or more counts. This TCR was sampled from an adult man with Graves' hyperthyroidism. V is TRBV7-2 and J is TRBJ1-1; possible D gene TRBD1, 5 bases. The sample comprised peripheral blood or thyroid tissue (not recorded which). DNA for the CDR3: TGTGCCAGCAGCTTAGTCGTCAGGGAACCTTTTGGCACTGAAGCTTTCTTT. Translation: CASSLVVREPFGTEAFF.